This T cell receptor beta chain was documented in a study of shared clonotypes between healthy human individuals. Study summary: Participating donors consisted of a couple of women and a few men aged 18 to 49. Study results and caveats: Sharing across several donors was seen in 4.5% to 6.5% of naive CD4 clonotypes.

CDR1 and CDR2 (germline): GTSNPN, SVGIG (reference sequence). Losses at the gene ends were 8 bases for V and 3 bases for J; bases not matched to a gene: 12. The CDR3 covers 14 residues. There were no recent acute infections or vaccinations among the donors, who were healthy HIV-negative adults. Assay used: immunoSEQ multiplex PCR; TCRdb lists only in-frame clones, some missing. This table has hundreds of thousands of clones, about 97% appearing once. Points on this clone: Its antigen is not known.

V and J are TRBV30 and TRBJ2-5, with 7 positions matching TRBD2. The sequencing sample was made of memory CD8+ T cells sorted from blood. Subset described: CD45RO+ cells pooled with CCR7-negative TemRA cells. The sequence came from a man aged 25 to 40 in good health. CDR3 nucleotides: TGTGCCGGAGAACGAGCGGGGATGAAAGAGACCCAGTACTTC. Amino acid sequence: CAGERAGMKETQYF.